Shown below are 21 T cell receptor beta chains from a single sample sequenced in a study of blood T cell repertoires in COVID-19. Sequenced by immunoSEQ multiplex PCR; TCRdb stores in-frame clones only, minus some. The table includes approximately 240,000 clones, around 90% detected once. The sequencing input was PBMCs or T cells enriched from blood (not recorded which). The origin of the receptors is a woman in her 30s with acute COVID-19.

This clone was detected only a few times. This sequence joins TRBV5-5 and TRBJ2-1; 12 bases fit TRBD2. Per the germline V gene, CDR1 is SGHKS and CDR2 is YYEKEE (reference sequence). The length of the CDR3 is 16 residues. V was clipped by 2 bases and J by 7 bases; unmatched bases: 7. Here the CDR3 DNA reads TGTGCCAGCAGCTTTAAACTAGCGGGGGGTGCAAATGAGCAGTTCTTC. Translation gives CASSFKLAGGANEQFF.

This sequence joins TRBV11-2 and TRBJ1-1, with D maybe TRBD1 (5 bases). The CDR3 sequence is 12 residues long. V was trimmed by 5 bases and J by 8 bases, leaving 12 bases between them. The germline V gene encodes CDR1 SGHAT and CDR2 FQNNGV. The CDR3 protein is CASSHQRGEAFF. CDR3 DNA: TGTGCCAGCAGCCACCAGCGGGGGGAAGCTTTCTTT.

The chain uses TRBV7-3 and TRBJ1-1; D remains unclear. With 8 bases removed from V and 4 bases from J, the gap between germline ends came to 14 bases. The CDR3 runs to 13 residues. The germline V gene encodes CDR1 SGHTA and CDR2 FQGTGA. CDR3 in DNA: TGTGCCAGCGGACTGGGCTCAATCACTGAAGCTTTCTTT. It translates to CASGLGSITEAFF.

The chain employs TRBV27 and TRBJ1-1; 8 nucleotides align to TRBD1. The junction had 8 bases not matched to a gene; V was cut back by 5 bases and J by 3 bases. Germline CDR1 MNHEY, CDR2 SMNVEV (reference sequence). The CDR3 contains 15 residues. This CDR3 reads CASSRTGFGDTEAFF. DNA of the CDR3: TGTGCCAGCAGTCGGACAGGGTTTGGGGACACTGAAGCTTTCTTT.

This clone has just a few counts. The rearrangement joins TRBV15 to TRBJ2-7; TRBD1 matches at 8 bases. The length of the CDR3 is 14 residues. Trimming cost V 0 bases and J 5 bases; bases outside gene matches: 3. Germline-derived CDR1 and CDR2 are LNHNV and YYDKDF (reference sequence). The CDR3 DNA reads TGTGCCACCAGCAGAGAGCGGACAGGGAACGAGCAGTACTTC. Amino acid sequence: CATSRERTGNEQYF.

The chain carries TRBV24-1 and TRBJ2-3; TRBD2 might be the D (6 bases). Trimming took 1 base from V and 5 from J, leaving 9 bases between them. There are 14 residues in the CDR3. The germline CDR1 and CDR2 sequences are KGHDR and SFDVKD. CDR3 sequence (DNA): TGTGCCACCAGTGATTTCGGAGCGGGAGATACGCAGTATTTT. This translates into CATSDFGAGDTQYF.

This chain links TRBV11-3 with TRBJ2-1, with 12 bases matching TRBD1. The junction had 11 bases not matched to a gene; V was cut back by 5 bases and J by 9 bases. Germline V gene sequence: CDR1 SGHNT, CDR2 YENEEA. This CDR3 is built from 16 residues. The CDR3 DNA sequence: TGTGCCAGCAGCGGGCGTTCGGGACAGGGGGCTAGTGAGCAGTTCTTC. Its translation is CASSGRSGQGASEQFF. The full variable domain, in which reference TRBV11-3 and TRBJ2-1 provide the parts outside the CDR3, is EAGVVQSPRYKIIEKKQPVAFWCNPISGHNTLYWYLQNLGQGPELLIRYENEEAVDDSQLPKDRFSAERLKGVDSTLKIQPAELGDSAVYLCASSGRSGQGASEQFFGPGTRLTVL.

V is TRBV5-1 and J is TRBJ1-2; no definite D call. The CDR3 spans 15 residues. Germline CDR1 is SGHRS and CDR2 is YFSETQ. Trimming stripped 0 bases from V and 6 bases from J, with 15 bases between. The CDR3 bases are TGCGCCAGCAGCTTGGGTCCGGAGGGTTTGGATGGCTACACCTTC. Its translation: CASSLGPEGLDGYTF.

The V gene is TRBV7-3, the J gene TRBJ1-1, with 8 bases matching TRBD1. The CDR3 length is 16 residues. Trimming took 0 bases from V and 11 from J; bases not matched to a gene: 14. Germline loops: CDR1 SGHTA, CDR2 FQGTGA. CDR3 sequence reads: CASSLTGQGAKEEAFF. Written as DNA, the CDR3 is TGTGCCAGCAGCTTAACGGGTCAGGGGGCGAAGGAGGAGGCTTTCTTT.

Comments on this clone: Mismatch with germline at one junction end may stem from a read error. This chain connects TRBV2 to TRBJ2-7; 9 positions agree with TRBD2. Germline CDR1 reads SNHLY; CDR2 reads FYNNEI. The CDR3 is 11 residues long. The CDR3 DNA is TGTGCCAGCAGTATAGCGGGAGTAGAAGACTTC. Its protein is CASSIAGVEDF.

The chain combines TRBV29-1 with TRBJ2-1; the match to TRBD1 covers 9 bases. V was clipped by 1 base and J by 7 bases; unmatched bases: 2. The CDR3 runs 13 residues. The germline V gene has CDR1 SQVTM and CDR2 ANQGSEA. CDR3 DNA sequence: TGCAGCGTTGAAGGACAGGGGGGAAATGAGCAGTTCTTC. Translating gives CSVEGQGGNEQFF.

The gene calls are TRBV7-9 and TRBJ2-5; possibly TRBD2 for D (6 bases). The CDR3 is made up of 16 amino acids. The germline V and J ends were trimmed by 3 bases and 2 bases, with 16 bases remaining between them. CDR1 and CDR2 from the germline V gene are SEHNR and FQNEAQ (reference sequence). CDR3 amino acids: CASSFSAKTSQETQYF. CDR3 nucleotides: TGTGCCAGCAGCTTCTCGGCAAAGACTAGTCAAGAGACCCAGTACTTC.

The rearrangement uses TRBV6-5 and TRBJ1-5, with a tentative D call TRBD1 (5 bases). Germline V gene lookup returns CDR1 MNHEY and CDR2 SVGAGI. The CDR3 spans 14 residues. Trimming left V 5 bases short and J 5 bases short, with 13 bases between. The DNA of the CDR3 is TGTGCCAGCAGTCCAGGACAAACTCATCAGCCCCAGCATTTT. Residues: CASSPGQTHQPQHF.

This clone was counted a few times. The gene calls are TRBV3-1 (or the pseudogene TRBV3-2) and TRBJ2-2, with 8 positions matching TRBD1. The CDR3 is 15 amino acids. In germline, CDR1 is LGHDT, CDR2 YNNKEL (reference sequence). With V trimmed by 2 bases and J by 7 bases, 6 bases remained unmatched. The CDR3 is CASSQTTGAGGELFF. The DNA of the CDR3 is TGTGCCAGCAGCCAAACGACAGGGGCCGGCGGGGAGCTGTTTTTT.

This chain links TRBV27 with TRBJ1-1; D is perhaps TRBD1 (6 bases). The CDR3 is made up of 14 amino acids. V was shortened by 2 bases and J by 5 bases, with 12 bases between the two germline ends. Germline lookup yields CDR1 MNHEY and CDR2 SMNVEV (reference sequence). CDR3 sequence reads: CASSLRTGRTEAFF. The CDR3 bases are TGTGCCAGCAGTTTACGTACAGGGCGAACTGAAGCTTTCTTT.

This sequence joins TRBV6-5 and TRBJ1-1; tentative D call: TRBD1 (5 bases). The germline CDR1 and CDR2 sequences are MNHEY and SVGAGI. CDR3 length: 13 residues. Trimming left V 7 bases short and J 1 base short, with 10 bases between. CDR3 sequence (DNA): TGTGCCAGCACCTTAACAGGGAACACTGAAGCTTTCTTT. Amino acids: CASTLTGNTEAFF.

The chain recombines TRBV9 with TRBJ1-2; TRBD1 is a possible D gene (5 bases). In germline, CDR1 is SGDLS, CDR2 YYNGEE. The CDR3 is 14 amino acids. Trimming left V 0 bases short and J 8 bases short, with 14 bases between. The CDR3 here is CASSVDRGKDGYTF. The DNA of the CDR3 is TGTGCCAGCAGCGTAGACCGGGGGAAAGACGGCTACACCTTC.

This clone was observed a single time. The CDR3: CASSLAGDSYNEQFF. The CDR3 DNA is TGTGCCAGCAGCTTAGCGGGGGACTCATACAATGAGCAGTTCTTC. The chain combines TRBV13 with TRBJ2-1; the D gene is possibly TRBD2 (6 bases). This CDR3 region has 15 residues. Germline V gene lookup returns CDR1 PRHDT and CDR2 FYEKMQ (reference sequence). Deletions cut 1 base from V and 4 bases from J, with 11 bases between.

This clone appeared once. This rearrangement joins TRBV11-2 to TRBJ1-6; no reliable D call. Trimming shortened V by 0 bases and J by 7 bases, and 13 bases separated the two germline ends. CDR1 is SGHAT and CDR2 is FQNNGV in the germline V gene. CDR3 length: 16 amino acids. The CDR3 sequence: CASSLEPGLLNSPLHF. The CDR3 bases are TGTGCCAGCAGCTTAGAACCCGGACTCCTAAATTCACCCCTCCACTTT.

V gene TRBV25-1 combines with J gene TRBJ1-1; maybe TRBD1 (6 bases). This CDR3 has 15 residues. The germline gives CDR1 MGHDK, CDR2 SYGVNS. Between the trimmed V and J ends, which lost 9 bases and 6 bases, there was a span of 23 bases. DNA for the CDR3: TGTGCCAGTAGGGACACGTCGACGTACGGGGCTGAAGCTTTCTTT. It yields the protein CASRDTSTYGAEAFF.

The rearrangement links TRBV11-1 to TRBJ1-4; D gene uncertain. This CDR3 contains 15 residues. CDR1 and CDR2 (germline): SGHAT, FQDESV (reference sequence). V was clipped by 2 bases and J by 3 bases, with 10 bases between them. CDR3 coding DNA: TGTGCCAGCAGCTTATCGGCGGGTGCTAATGAAAAACTGTTTTTT. It translates to CASSLSAGANEKLFF.